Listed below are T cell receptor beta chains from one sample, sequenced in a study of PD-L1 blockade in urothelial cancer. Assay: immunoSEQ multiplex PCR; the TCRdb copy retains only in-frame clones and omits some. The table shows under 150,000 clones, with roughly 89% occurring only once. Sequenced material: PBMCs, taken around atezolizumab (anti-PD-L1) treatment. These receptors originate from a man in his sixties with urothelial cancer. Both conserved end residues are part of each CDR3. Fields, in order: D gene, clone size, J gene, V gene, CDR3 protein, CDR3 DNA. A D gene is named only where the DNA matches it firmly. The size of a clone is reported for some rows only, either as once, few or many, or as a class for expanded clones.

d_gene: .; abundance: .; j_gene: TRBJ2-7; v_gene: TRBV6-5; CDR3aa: CASSYVPAHQSYEQYF; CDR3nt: TGTGCCAGCAGTTACGTTCCTGCCCACCAGTCCTACGAGCAGTACTTC
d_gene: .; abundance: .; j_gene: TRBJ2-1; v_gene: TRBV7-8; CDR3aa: CASSQGLGEQFF; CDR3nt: TGTGCCAGCAGCCAGGGTTTGGGTGAGCAGTTCTTC
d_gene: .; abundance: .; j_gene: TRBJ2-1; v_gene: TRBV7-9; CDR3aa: CASTWGGYYNEQFF; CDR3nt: TGTGCCAGCACCTGGGGAGGCTACTACAATGAGCAGTTCTTC
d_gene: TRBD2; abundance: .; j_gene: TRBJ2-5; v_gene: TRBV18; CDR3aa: CASSSGSGSGKTQYF; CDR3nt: TGTGCCAGCTCATCGGGAAGCGGGAGCGGGAAGACCCAGTACTTC
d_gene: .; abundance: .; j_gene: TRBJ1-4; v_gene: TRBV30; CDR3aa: CAWKGGGRFATNEKLFF; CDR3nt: TGTGCCTGGAAAGGCGGGGGGCGTTTTGCAACTAATGAAAAACTGTTTTTT
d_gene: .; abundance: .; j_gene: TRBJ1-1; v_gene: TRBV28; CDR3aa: CASEDSPMNTEAFF; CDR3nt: TGTGCCAGCGAGGACAGCCCAATGAACACTGAAGCTTTCTTT
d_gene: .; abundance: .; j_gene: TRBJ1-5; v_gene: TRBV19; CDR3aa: CATGGTGNQPQHF; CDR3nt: TGTGCCACCGGAGGAACCGGCAATCAGCCCCAGCATTTT
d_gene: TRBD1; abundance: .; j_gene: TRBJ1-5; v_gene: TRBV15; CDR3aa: CAISTGEAQPQHF; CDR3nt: TGTGCCATTTCGACAGGGGAGGCCCAGCCCCAGCATTTT
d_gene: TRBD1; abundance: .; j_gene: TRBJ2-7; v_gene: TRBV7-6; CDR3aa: CASSLRTGGGEQYF; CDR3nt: TGTGCCAGCAGCTTGAGGACAGGGGGTGGCGAGCAGTACTTC
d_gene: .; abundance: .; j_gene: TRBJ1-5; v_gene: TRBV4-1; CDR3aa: CASSHYETSRGNQPQHF; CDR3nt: TGCGCCAGCAGCCACTATGAGACTTCCCGAGGCAATCAGCCCCAGCATTTT
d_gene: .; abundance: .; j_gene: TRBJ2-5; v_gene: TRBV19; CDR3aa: CASSIDTRSGTQYF; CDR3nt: TGTGCCAGTAGTATAGACACAAGATCTGGGACCCAGTACTTC
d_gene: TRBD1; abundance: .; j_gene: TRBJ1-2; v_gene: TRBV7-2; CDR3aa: CASSLAVTGDYGYTF; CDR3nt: TGTGCCAGCAGCTTAGCGGTGACAGGGGACTATGGCTACACCTTC
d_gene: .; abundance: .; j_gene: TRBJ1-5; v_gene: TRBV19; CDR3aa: CASSMRARDQPQHF; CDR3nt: TGTGCCAGTAGTATGAGGGCAAGGGATCAGCCCCAGCATTTT
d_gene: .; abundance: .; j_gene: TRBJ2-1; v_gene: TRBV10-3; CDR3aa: CATQEDQAYNEQFF; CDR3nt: TGTGCCACCCAGGAGGACCAGGCCTACAATGAGCAGTTCTTC
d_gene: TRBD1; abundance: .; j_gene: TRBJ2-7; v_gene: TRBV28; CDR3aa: CASIGQGHPTDEQYF; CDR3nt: TGTGCCAGCATCGGACAGGGCCACCCTACGGACGAGCAGTACTTC
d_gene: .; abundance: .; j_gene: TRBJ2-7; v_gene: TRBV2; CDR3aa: CASSERTNSYEQYF; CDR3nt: TGTGCCAGCAGTGAACGGACAAACTCCTACGAGCAGTACTTC
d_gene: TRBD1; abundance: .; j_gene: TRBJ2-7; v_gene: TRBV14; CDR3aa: CASSQETGGLYEQYF; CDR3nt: TGTGCCAGCAGCCAAGAGACAGGGGGACTGTACGAGCAGTACTTC
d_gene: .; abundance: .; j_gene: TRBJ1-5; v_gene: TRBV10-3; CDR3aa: CAISESRTDSNQPQHF; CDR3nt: TGTGCCATCAGTGAGTCCCGGACAGATAGCAATCAGCCCCAGCATTTT
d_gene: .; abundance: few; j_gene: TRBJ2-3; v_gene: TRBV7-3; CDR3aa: CASSPYSADTQYF; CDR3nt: TGTGCCAGCAGCCCTTATAGCGCAGATACCCAGTATTTT
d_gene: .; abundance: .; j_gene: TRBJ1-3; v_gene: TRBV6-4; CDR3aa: CASRLTVLNSGNTIYF; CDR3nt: TGTGCCAGCAGACTGACAGTACTTAACTCTGGAAACACCATATATTTT
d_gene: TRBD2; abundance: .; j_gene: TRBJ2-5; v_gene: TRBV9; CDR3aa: CASSFRTSGVPETQYF; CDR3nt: TGTGCCAGCAGCTTTAGGACTAGCGGGGTCCCGGAGACCCAGTACTTC
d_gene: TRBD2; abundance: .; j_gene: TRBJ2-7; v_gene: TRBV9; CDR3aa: CASSVGVAGALGEQYF; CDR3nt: TGTGCCAGCAGCGTAGGGGTAGCGGGAGCGCTGGGCGAGCAGTACTTC
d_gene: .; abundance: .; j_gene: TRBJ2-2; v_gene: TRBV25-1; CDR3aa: CASSEPGAGELFF; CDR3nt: TGTGCCAGCAGTGAACCGGGAGCCGGGGAGCTGTTTTTT
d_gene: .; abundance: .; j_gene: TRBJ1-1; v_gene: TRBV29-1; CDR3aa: CSGRRDNSAFF; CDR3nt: TGCAGCGGACGCCGGGACAACTCAGCTTTCTTT
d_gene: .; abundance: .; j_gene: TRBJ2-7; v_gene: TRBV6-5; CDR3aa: CASSYLGQFSYEQYF; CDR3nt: TGTGCCAGCAGTTACCTTGGACAGTTCTCCTACGAGCAGTACTTC
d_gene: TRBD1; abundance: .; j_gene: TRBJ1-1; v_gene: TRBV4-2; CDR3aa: CASSQTGTDIMNTEAFF; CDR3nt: TGTGCCAGCAGCCAAACCGGGACAGATATTATGAACACTGAAGCTTTCTTT
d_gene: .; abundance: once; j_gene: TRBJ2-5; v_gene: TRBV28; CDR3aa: CASLAEETQYF; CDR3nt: TGTGCCAGCTTAGCGGAAGAGACCCAGTACTTC
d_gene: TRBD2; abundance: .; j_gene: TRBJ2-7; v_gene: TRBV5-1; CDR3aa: CASSPGGAADEQYF; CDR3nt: TGCGCCAGCAGCCCGGGGGGGGCGGCCGACGAGCAGTACTTC
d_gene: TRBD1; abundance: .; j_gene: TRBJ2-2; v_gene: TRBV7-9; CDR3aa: CASSFGDRETGELFF; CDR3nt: TGTGCCAGCAGCTTCGGGGACAGGGAAACCGGGGAGCTGTTTTTT
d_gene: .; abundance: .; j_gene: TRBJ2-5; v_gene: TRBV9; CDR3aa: CASSVGGSRKETQYF; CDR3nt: TGTGCCAGCAGCGTAGGAGGGTCCAGGAAAGAGACCCAGTACTTC
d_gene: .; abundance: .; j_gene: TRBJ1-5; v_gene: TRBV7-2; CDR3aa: CASSRDKAIQHF; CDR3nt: TGTGCCAGCAGCCGAGATAAAGCAATCCAGCATTTT
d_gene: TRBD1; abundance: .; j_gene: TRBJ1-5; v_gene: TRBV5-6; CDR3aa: CASSQGTGISNQPQHF; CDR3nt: TGTGCCAGCAGCCAAGGGACAGGGATCAGCAATCAGCCCCAGCATTTT
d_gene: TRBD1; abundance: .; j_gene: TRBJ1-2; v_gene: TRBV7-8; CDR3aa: CASSPDRSPLYGYTF; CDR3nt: TGTGCCAGCAGCCCGGACAGGAGTCCCCTTTATGGCTACACCTTC
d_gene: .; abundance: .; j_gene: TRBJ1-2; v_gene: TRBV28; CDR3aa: CASSTMQNYGYTF; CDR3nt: TGTGCCAGCAGCACAATGCAGAACTATGGCTACACCTTC
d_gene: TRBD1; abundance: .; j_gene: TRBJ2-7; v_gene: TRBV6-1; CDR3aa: CASLTGTYEQYF; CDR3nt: TGTGCCAGCTTGACAGGGACCTACGAGCAGTACTTC
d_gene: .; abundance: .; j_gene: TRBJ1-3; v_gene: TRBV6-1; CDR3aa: CASSVEGEAGSGNTIYF; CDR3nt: TGTGCCAGCAGTGTAGAGGGAGAAGCGGGCTCTGGAAACACCATATATTTT
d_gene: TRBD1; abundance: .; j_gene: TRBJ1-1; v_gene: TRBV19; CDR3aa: CASSILRGAEAFF; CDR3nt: TGTGCCAGTAGTATCCTCAGGGGGGCTGAAGCTTTCTTT
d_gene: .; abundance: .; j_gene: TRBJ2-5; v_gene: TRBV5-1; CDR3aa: CASRATGVAETQYF; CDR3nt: TGCGCCAGCAGGGCGACGGGGGTCGCTGAGACCCAGTACTTC
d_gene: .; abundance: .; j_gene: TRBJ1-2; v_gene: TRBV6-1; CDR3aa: CASSTRAPNYGYTF; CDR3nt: TGTGCCAGCAGTACCAGGGCTCCTAACTATGGCTACACCTTC
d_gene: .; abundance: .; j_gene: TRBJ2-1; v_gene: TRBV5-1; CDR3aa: CASSLDSGWNEQFF; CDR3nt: TGCGCCAGCAGCTTGGACAGCGGCTGGAATGAGCAGTTCTTC
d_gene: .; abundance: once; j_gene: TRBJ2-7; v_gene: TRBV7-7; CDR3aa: CASSEGWGPYEQYF; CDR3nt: TGTGCTAGCAGCGAAGGGTGGGGGCCCTACGAGCAGTACTTC